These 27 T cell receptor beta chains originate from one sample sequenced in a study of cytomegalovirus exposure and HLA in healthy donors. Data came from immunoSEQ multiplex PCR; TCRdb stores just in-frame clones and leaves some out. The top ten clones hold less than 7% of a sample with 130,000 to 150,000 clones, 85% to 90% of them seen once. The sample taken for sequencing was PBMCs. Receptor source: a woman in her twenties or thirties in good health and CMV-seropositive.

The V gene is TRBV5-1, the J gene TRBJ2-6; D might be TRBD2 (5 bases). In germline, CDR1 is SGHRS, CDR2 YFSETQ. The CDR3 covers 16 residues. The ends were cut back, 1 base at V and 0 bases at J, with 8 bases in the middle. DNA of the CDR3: TGCGCCAGCAGCTTGCGGGGATCCTCTGGGGCCAACGTCCTGACTTTC. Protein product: CASSLRGSSGANVLTF.

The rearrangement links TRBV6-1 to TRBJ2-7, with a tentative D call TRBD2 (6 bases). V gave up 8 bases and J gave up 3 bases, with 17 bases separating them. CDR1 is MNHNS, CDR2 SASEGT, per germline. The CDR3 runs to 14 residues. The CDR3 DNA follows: TGTGCCAGCCTCCCTAACGGGAGAGGCTACGAGCAGTACTTC. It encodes CASLPNGRGYEQYF.

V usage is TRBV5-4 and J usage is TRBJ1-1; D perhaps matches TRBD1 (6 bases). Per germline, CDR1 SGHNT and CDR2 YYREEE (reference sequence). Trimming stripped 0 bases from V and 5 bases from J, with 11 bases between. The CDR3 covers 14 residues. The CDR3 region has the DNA TGTGCCAGCAGCTTGGAGGCAGGGGAGACTGAAGCTTTCTTT. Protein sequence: CASSLEAGETEAFF.

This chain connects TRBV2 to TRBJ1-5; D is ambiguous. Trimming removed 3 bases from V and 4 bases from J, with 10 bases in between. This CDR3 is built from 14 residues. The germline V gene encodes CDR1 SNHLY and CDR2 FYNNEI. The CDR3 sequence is CASSEATRNQPQHF. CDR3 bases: TGTGCCAGCAGTGAGGCGACACGAAATCAGCCCCAGCATTTT.

This CDR3 is CATTIAGASYEQYF. The CDR3 region has the DNA TGTGCCACCACTATAGCGGGGGCCTCCTACGAGCAGTACTTC. This chain connects TRBV2 to TRBJ2-7, with 9 bases fitting TRBD2. Germline values: CDR1 SNHLY, CDR2 FYNNEI. V shed 10 bases, J shed 0 bases, and the junction held 7 bases outside the gene matches. The CDR3 consists of 14 residues.

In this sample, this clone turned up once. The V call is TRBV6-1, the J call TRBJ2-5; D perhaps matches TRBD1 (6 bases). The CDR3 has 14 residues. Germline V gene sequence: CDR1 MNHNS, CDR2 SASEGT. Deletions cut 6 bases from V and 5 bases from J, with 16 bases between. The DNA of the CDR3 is TGTGCCAGCAGCCTGACAGGCTCGTTGGAGACCCAGTACTTC. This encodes CASSLTGSLETQYF.

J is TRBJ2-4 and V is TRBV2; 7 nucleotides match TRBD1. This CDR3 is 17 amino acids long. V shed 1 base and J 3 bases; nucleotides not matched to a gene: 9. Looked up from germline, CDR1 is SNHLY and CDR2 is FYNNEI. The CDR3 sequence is CASSEGDRVGGKNIQYF. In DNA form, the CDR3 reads TGTGCCAGCAGTGAAGGAGACAGGGTTGGGGGCAAAAACATTCAGTACTTC.

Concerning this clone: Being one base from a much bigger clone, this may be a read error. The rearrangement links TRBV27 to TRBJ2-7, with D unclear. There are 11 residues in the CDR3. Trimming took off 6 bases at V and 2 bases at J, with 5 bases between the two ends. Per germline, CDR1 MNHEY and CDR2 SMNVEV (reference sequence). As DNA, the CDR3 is TGTGCCAGCAGCCCCACCTACGAGCAGTACTTC. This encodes CASSPTYEQYF.

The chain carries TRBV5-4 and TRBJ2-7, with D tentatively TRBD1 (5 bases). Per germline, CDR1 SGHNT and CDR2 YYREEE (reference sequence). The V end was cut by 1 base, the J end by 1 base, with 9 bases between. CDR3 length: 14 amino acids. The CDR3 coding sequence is TGTGCCAGCAGCTTGAGCAGGGAATCCTACGAGCAGTACTTC. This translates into CASSLSRESYEQYF.

CDR3 region: CASSSRGGTVKWGLGDTQYF. CDR3 bases: TGTGCCAGCAGCTCCCGAGGGGGGACAGTTAAGTGGGGGCTTGGAGATACGCAGTATTTT. This chain uses TRBV9 with TRBJ2-3; D possibly corresponds to TRBD1 (7 bases). V lost 4 bases and J 5 bases, leaving 32 bases between the germline ends. The germline V gene encodes CDR1 SGDLS and CDR2 YYNGEE. This CDR3 has 20 amino acids. The complete variable domain, with remaining parts taken from reference TRBV9 and TRBJ2-3, reads DSGVTQTPKHLITATGQRVTLRCSPRSGDLSVYWYQQSLDQGLQFLIQYYNGEERAKGNILERFSAQQFPDLHSELNLSSLELGDSALYFCASSSRGGTVKWGLGDTQYFGPGTRLTVL.

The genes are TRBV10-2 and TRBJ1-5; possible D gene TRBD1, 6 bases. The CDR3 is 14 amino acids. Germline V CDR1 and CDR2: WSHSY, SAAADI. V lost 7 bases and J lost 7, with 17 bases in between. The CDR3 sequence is CASMPTGFGQPQHF. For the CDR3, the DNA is TGCGCCAGCATGCCCACAGGGTTTGGCCAGCCCCAGCATTTT.

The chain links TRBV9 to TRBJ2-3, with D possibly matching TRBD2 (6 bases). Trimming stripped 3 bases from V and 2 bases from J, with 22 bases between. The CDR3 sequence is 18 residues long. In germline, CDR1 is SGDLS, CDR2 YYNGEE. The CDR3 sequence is CASSAQHGGTLNTDTQYF. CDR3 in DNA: TGTGCCAGCAGCGCGCAGCATGGGGGGACCCTCAACACAGATACGCAGTATTTT.

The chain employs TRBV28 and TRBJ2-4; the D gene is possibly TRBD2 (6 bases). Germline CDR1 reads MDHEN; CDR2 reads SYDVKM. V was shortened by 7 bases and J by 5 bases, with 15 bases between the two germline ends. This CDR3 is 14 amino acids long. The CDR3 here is CASMVGGSQNIQYF. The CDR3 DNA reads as TGTGCCAGCATGGTCGGGGGAAGTCAAAACATTCAGTACTTC. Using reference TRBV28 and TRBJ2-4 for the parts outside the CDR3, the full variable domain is DVKVTQSSRYLVKRTGEKVFLECVQDMDHENMFWYRQDPGLGLRLIYFSYDVKMKEKGDIPEGYSVSREKKERFSLILESASTNQTSMYLCASMVGGSQNIQYFGAGTRLSVL.

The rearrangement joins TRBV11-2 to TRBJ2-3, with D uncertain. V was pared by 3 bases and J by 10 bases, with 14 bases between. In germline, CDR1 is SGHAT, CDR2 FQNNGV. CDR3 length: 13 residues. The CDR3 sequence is CASSFLLLSAQYF. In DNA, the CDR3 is TGTGCCAGCAGCTTCCTATTGCTCTCTGCGCAGTATTTT.

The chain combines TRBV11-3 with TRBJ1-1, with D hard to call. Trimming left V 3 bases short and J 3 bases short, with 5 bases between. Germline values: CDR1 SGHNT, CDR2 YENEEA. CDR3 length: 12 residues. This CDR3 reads CASSFGDTEAFF. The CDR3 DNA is TGTGCCAGCAGCTTCGGGGACACTGAAGCTTTCTTT.

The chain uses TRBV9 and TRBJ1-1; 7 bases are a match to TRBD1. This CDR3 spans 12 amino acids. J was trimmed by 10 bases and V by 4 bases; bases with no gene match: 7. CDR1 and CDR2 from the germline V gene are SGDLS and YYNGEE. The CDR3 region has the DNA TGTGCCAGCAGCCAGTGGGACAGCCCAGCTTTCTTT. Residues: CASSQWDSPAFF.

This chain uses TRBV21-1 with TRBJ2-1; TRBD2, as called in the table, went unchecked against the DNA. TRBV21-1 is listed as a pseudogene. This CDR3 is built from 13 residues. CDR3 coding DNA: TGTGCCAGGGAGGTTAGGCAATGGCATGAGCAGTTCTTC. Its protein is CAREVRQWHEQFF.

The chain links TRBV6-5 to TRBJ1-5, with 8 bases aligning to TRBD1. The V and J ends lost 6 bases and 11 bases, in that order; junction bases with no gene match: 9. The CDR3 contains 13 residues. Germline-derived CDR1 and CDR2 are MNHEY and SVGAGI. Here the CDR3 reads CASSSQGAGAQHF. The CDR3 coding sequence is TGTGCCAGCAGCTCTCAGGGGGCTGGGGCCCAGCATTTT.

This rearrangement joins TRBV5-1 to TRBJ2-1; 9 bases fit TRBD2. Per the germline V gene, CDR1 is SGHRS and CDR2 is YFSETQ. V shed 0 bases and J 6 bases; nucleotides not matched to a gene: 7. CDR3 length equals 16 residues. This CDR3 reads CASSLGPSGEFNEQFF. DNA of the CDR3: TGCGCCAGCAGCTTGGGGCCTAGCGGGGAGTTCAATGAGCAGTTCTTC. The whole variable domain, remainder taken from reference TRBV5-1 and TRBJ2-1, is KAGVTQTPRYLIKTRGQQVTLSCSPISGHRSVSWYQQTPGQGLQFLFEYFSETQRNKGNFPGRFSGRQFSNSRSEMNVSTLELGDSALYLCASSLGPSGEFNEQFFGPGTRLTVL.

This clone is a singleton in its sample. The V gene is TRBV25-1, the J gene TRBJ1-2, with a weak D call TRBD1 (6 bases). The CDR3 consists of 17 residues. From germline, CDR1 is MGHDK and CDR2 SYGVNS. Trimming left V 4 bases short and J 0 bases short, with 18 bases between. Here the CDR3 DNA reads TGTGCCAGCAGTGGACCGATTGGGGGCAGGGCTAACTATGGCTACACCTTC. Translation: CASSGPIGGRANYGYTF.

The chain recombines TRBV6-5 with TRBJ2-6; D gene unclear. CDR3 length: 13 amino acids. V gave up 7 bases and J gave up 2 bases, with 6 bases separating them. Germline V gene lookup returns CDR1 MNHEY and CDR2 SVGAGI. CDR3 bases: TGTGCCAGCAACCGGGCTGGGGCCAACGTCCTGACTTTC. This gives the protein CASNRAGANVLTF.

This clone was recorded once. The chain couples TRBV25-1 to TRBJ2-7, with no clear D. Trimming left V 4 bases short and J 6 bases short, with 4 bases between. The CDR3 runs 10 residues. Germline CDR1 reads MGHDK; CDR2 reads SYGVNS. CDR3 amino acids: CASSGGEQYF. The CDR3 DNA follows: TGTGCCAGCAGTGGCGGCGAGCAGTACTTC.

The CDR3 is CAGQGLTGELFF. CDR3 sequence (DNA): TGTGCCGGACAGGGACTTACCGGGGAGCTGTTTTTT. This chain connects TRBV28 to TRBJ2-2, with 8 bases aligning to TRBD1. After removal of 11 bases from V and 5 bases from J, the junction contained 4 bases not matched to a gene. The V gene's germline CDR1 is MDHEN and CDR2 SYDVKM. The CDR3 has 12 amino acids.

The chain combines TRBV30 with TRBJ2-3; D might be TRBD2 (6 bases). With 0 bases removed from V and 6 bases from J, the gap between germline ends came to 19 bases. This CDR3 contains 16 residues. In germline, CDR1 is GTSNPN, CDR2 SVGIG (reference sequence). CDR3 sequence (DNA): TGTGCCTGGAGTGTACCTGACAGCATTGGAGGGGATACGCAGTATTTT. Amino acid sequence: CAWSVPDSIGGDTQYF.

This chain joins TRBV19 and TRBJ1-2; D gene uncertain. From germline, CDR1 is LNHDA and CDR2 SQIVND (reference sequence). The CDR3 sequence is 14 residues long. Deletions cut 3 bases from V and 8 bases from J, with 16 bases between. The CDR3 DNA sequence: TGTGCCAGTAGTATGGCCCCGGGATCTTTAGGCTACACCTTC. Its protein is CASSMAPGSLGYTF.

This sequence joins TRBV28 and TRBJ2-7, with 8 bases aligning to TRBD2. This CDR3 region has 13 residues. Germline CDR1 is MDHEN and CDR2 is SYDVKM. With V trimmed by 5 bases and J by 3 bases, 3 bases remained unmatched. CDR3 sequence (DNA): TGTGCCAGCAGTCCGGGGGGGAACTACGAGCAGTACTTC. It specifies CASSPGGNYEQYF.

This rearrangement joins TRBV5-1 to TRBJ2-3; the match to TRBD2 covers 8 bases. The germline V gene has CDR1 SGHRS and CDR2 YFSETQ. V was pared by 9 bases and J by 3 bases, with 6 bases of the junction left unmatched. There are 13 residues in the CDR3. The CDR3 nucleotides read TGCGCCATCAAAGCGGGAGAAACAGATACGCAGTATTTT. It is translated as CAIKAGETDTQYF.